The sequence of this T cell receptor beta chain was determined in a study of T cells in Graves' hyperthyroidism and ophthalmopathy. Study-wide context: Peripheral blood draws took place at initial diagnosis, ahead of any treatment.

RNA transcripts were the template for amplifying TCR beta CDR3 regions. A first-round RT-PCR of the TCR CDR3 used the HTBI primer set. TCRdb reprocessed the multiplex PCR reads with MiXCR, giving one entry per CDR3 protein. The sample yields over 700,000 distinct CDR3 sequences, around 20% seen once. In germline, CDR1 is LNHNV, CDR2 YYDKDF (reference sequence). Trimming shortened V by 1 base and J by 0 bases, and 10 bases separated the two germline ends. The CDR3 has 16 amino acids. Overall study results and limits: Separation of ophthalmopathy from stable hyperthyroidism was achieved by a 13 V-J model.

This clonotype was detected only a few times. Its antigen is as yet unknown. The chain joins TRBV15 to TRBJ1-5; possibly TRBD1 for D (6 bases). Sequences were obtained from blood. The receptor's source is a woman aged 45-60 years with Graves' hyperthyroidism that later progressed to Graves' ophthalmopathy. The CDR3 coding sequence is TGTGCCACCAGCAGAGTTCGGACAGTTAGCAATCAGCCCCAGCATTTT. Residues: CATSRVRTVSNQPQHF. Using reference TRBV15 and TRBJ1-5 for the parts outside the CDR3, the full variable domain is DAMVIQNPRYQVTQFGKPVTLSCSQTLNHNVMYWYQQKSSQAPKLLFHYYDKDFNNEADTPDNFQSRRPNTSFCFLDIRSPGLGDTAMYLCATSRVRTVSNQPQHFGDGTRLSIL.